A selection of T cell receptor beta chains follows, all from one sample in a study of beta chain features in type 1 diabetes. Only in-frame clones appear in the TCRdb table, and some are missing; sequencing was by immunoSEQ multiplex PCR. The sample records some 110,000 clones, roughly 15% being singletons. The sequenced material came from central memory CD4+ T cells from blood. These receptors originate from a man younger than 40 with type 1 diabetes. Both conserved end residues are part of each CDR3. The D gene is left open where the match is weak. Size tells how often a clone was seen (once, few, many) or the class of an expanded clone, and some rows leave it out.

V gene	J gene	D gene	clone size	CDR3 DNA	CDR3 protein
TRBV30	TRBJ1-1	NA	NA	TGTGCCTGGAGGCAGGGAGCCGAAGCTTTCTTT	CAWRQGAEAFF
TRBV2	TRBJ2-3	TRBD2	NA	TGTGCCAGCAAGACTAGCGGGGTCACAGATACGCAGTATTTT	CASKTSGVTDTQYF
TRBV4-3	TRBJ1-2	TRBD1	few	TGCGCCAGCAGCCAGGGACAGGGGCCCGACTATGGCTACACCTTC	CASSQGQGPDYGYTF
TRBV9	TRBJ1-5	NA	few	TGTGCCAGCAGCGTAGGAGACAGTACGAATCAGCCCCAGCATTTT	CASSVGDSTNQPQHF
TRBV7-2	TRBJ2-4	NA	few	TGTGCCAGCAGCTTATCGGGCCAGGCAGATTGGTACTTC	CASSLSGQADWYF
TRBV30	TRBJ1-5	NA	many	TGTGCCTGGAGTGTGGCCAGGGCAGGGAATCAGCCCCAGCATTTT	CAWSVARAGNQPQHF
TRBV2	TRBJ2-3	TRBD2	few	TGTGCCAGCAGTGAACCCGAGCTAGCGGGGTCCACAGATACGCAGTATTTT	CASSEPELAGSTDTQYF
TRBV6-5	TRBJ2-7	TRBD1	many	TGTGCCAGCAGTTACGACAGGGGAAGAGAGCAGTACTTC	CASSYDRGREQYF
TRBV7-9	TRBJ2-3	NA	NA	TGTGCCAGCAGCCCCCCGCAGGGGAAACACACAGATACGCAGTATTTT	CASSPPQGKHTDTQYF
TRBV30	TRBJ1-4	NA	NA	TGTGCCTGGAGTGTAAGGGGGACGGGTAATGAAAAACTGTTTTTT	CAWSVRGTGNEKLFF
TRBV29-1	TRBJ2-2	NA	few	TGCAGCGTTAGACAGGAGTACGACGGGGAGCTGTTTTTT	CSVRQEYDGELFF
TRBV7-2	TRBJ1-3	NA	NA	TGTGCCAGCAGCTTGATCTTCTCTGGAAACACCATATATTTT	CASSLIFSGNTIYF
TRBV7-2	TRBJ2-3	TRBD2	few	TGTGCCAGCAGCTCGGGACTAGCTTTGGGGGATACGCAGTATTTT	CASSSGLALGDTQYF
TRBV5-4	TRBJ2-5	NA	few	TGTGCCAGCAGCCCCCTGAAGACCCAAGAGACCCAGTACTTC	CASSPLKTQETQYF
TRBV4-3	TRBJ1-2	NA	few	TGCGCCAGCAGCCCCCGGGAACGGGAGATCTATGGCTACACCTTC	CASSPREREIYGYTF
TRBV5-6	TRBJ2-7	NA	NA	TGTGCCAGCAGCTTGGCCAACTACGAGCAGTACTTC	CASSLANYEQYF
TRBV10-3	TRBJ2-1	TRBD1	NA	TGTGCCATCAGTGAGTCGATCCCCGGGACAGGGAGTAACAATGAGCAGTTCTTC	CAISESIPGTGSNNEQFF
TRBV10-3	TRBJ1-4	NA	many	TGTGCCATCAGGGGAGCGGGAACGTCTAATGAAAAACTGTTTTTT	CAIRGAGTSNEKLFF
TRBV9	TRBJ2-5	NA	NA	TGTGCCAGCAGCGTAGCTACGACGGCAGGAGAGACCCAGTACTTC	CASSVATTAGETQYF
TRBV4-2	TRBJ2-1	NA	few	TGTGCCAGCAGCCAAGACCTACTAGTTTCGGGCTACAATGAGCAGTTCTTC	CASSQDLLVSGYNEQFF
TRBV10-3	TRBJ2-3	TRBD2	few	TGTGCCATCCAAAGGACTAGCGGGGGTAGCACAGATACGCAGTATTTT	CAIQRTSGGSTDTQYF
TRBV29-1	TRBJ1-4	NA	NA	TGCAGCGTCCGTGGAGGCTGGGGGGAAAAACTGTTTTTT	CSVRGGWGEKLFF
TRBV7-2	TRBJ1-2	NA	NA	TGTGCCAGCAGCTTAAGGCCTGGGCAATCGGCCGCCCCCTATGGCTACACCTTC	CASSLRPGQSAAPYGYTF
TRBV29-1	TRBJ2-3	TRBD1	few	TGCAGCGTCCACGGGACAGGGGCAGATACGCAGTATTTT	CSVHGTGADTQYF
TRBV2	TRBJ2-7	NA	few	TGTGCCAGCAGTTCCTCTCGACTGTCCTCCTACGAGCAGTACTTC	CASSSSRLSSYEQYF
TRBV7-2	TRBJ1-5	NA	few	TGTGCCAGCAGCTTAGGGCACGGCAATCAGCCCCAGCATTTT	CASSLGHGNQPQHF
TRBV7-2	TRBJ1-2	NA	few	TGTGCCAGCAGCTTAAGGCGGGGAGACTATGGCTACACCTTC	CASSLRRGDYGYTF
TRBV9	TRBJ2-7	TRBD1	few	TGTGCCAGCGGGCCGGGACAGGGTTCCTACGAGCAGTACTTC	CASGPGQGSYEQYF
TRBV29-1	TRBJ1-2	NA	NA	TGCAGCGTTGGACAGAACTATGGCTACACCTTC	CSVGQNYGYTF
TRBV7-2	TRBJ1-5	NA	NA	TGTGCCAGCAGCTTAGATGTCAATCCGGGTTGGCCCCAGCATTTT	CASSLDVNPGWPQHF
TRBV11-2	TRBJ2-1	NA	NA	TGTGCCAGCAGCTCCCTTGCCCGTGGCGATGAGCAGTTCTTC	CASSSLARGDEQFF
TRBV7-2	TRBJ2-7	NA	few	TGTGCCAGCTCCCCCGACGGGGACTCCTACGAGCAGTACTTC	CASSPDGDSYEQYF
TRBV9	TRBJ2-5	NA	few	TGTGCCAGCGGGACTCAGACATGGGAGACCCAGTACTTC	CASGTQTWETQYF
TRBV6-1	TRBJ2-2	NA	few	TGTGCCAGCAGGGACCTTGGGACGGACGGGGAGCTGTTTTTT	CASRDLGTDGELFF
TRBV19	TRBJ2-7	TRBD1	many	TGTGCCGCCGGGGGACAGGACGAGCAGTACTTC	CAAGGQDEQYF
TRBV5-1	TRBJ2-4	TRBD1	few	TGCGCCAGCAGCCCAGGGACAGGGGGCAACATTCAGTACTTC	CASSPGTGGNIQYF
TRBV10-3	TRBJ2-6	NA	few	TGTGCCATCAGCGACCAACCGAGTCCCTCTGGGGCCAACGTCCTGACTTTC	CAISDQPSPSGANVLTF
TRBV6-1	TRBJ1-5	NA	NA	TGTGCCAGCAGTGTGAGAGGGCTCAATCAGCCCCAGCATTTT	CASSVRGLNQPQHF
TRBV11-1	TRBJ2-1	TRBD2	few	TGTGCCAGCAGCTTCTTAGCGGGGGCCCGCTACAATGAGCAGTTCTTC	CASSFLAGARYNEQFF